The 28 T cell receptor beta chains below all came from one sample that was sequenced in a study of T cell repertoires in cytomegalovirus infection. For these TCRs, the target antigens are not known. TCRdb processed the reads anew with MiXCR; each CDR3 protein has one entry. Counted here are approximately 730,000 distinct CDR3 sequences, about 27% occurring once; the ten biggest clones make up under 15%. Sequenced here: cultured CD8+ T cells from PBMCs, sampled from culture after CMV antigen stimulation. The source is a human donor in good health (CMV status not recorded). Some clones in this sample may be carry-over from other donors' samples.

The V call is TRBV5-1, the J call TRBJ2-7; D is unresolved. V dropped 4 bases and J dropped 6 bases, with 8 bases sitting between them. The length of the CDR3 is 11 residues. The germline gives CDR1 SGHRS, CDR2 YFSETQ. CDR3 nucleotide sequence: TGCGCCAGCAGCCCGTGTTGCGAGCAGTACGTC. Amino acids: CASSPCCEQYV.

The V gene is TRBV7-4, the J gene TRBJ1-3, with no clear D. CDR3 length: 15 amino acids. Germline V gives CDR1 SGHVT, CDR2 SQSDAQ. Trimming left V 5 bases short and J 2 bases short, with 13 bases between. The CDR3 region is CASSPHYSPGNTIYF. In nucleotides, the CDR3 is TGTGCCAGCAGCCCCCACTACAGTCCTGGAAACACCATATATTTT.

The gene calls are TRBV2 and TRBJ2-1, with 8 bases lining up with TRBD1. The CDR3 totals 15 residues. The V segment lost 7 bases and the J segment 10 bases; nucleotides outside the gene matches: 15. Germline CDR1 and CDR2: SNHLY and FYNNEI. CDR3 amino acids: CASIITGGMNLEQFF. The CDR3, as DNA: TGTGCCAGCATTATAACAGGGGGGATGAACTTGGAGCAGTTCTTC.

For this clonotype: The final CDR3 position lacks the conserved phenylalanine or tryptophan, pointing to a likely read error. The chain combines TRBV27 with TRBJ1-1; TRBD1 matches at 8 bases. Germline CDR1 reads MNHEY; CDR2 reads SMNVEV (reference sequence). The junction had 4 bases not matched to a gene; V was cut back by 3 bases and J by 1 base. This CDR3 is built from 15 residues. CDR3 nucleotides: TGTGCCAGCAGTTTGGGGACAGGATCGAACACTGAAGCTTTCCTT. This translates into CASSLGTGSNTEAFL.

This clonotype was detected ten times or more. V gene TRBV5-6 combines with J gene TRBJ1-1; D uncertain. The CDR3 contains 16 residues. Germline CDR1 SGHDT, CDR2 YYEEEE. With 4 bases removed from V and 0 bases from J, the gap between germline ends came to 16 bases. The CDR3 sequence is CASSPLFADMNTEAFF. CDR3 in DNA: TGTGCCAGCAGCCCCCTATTTGCAGATATGAACACTGAAGCTTTCTTT.

This clonotype was picked up a small number of times. The chain is built from TRBV27 and TRBJ1-6; the D gene is possibly TRBD1 (6 bases). Germline lookup yields CDR1 MNHEY and CDR2 SMNVEV (reference sequence). Trimming cost V 2 bases and J 9 bases, with 8 bases left between them. This CDR3 comprises 13 residues. The CDR3 is CASSLDRRSPLHF. CDR3 bases: TGTGCCAGCAGTTTAGACAGGCGTTCACCCCTCCACTTT.

The sample holds many counts of this clonotype. The chain combines TRBV6-1 with TRBJ1-2, with a weak D call TRBD1 (5 bases). The CDR3 sequence is 13 residues long. Germline CDR1 reads MNHNS; CDR2 reads SASEGT. V gave up 10 bases and J gave up 5 bases, with 17 bases separating them. The CDR3 DNA sequence: TGTGCCACCGACGGGGCATGGATTTATGGCTACACCTTC. Translation gives CATDGAWIYGYTF.

This clonotype was picked up a small number of times. The V call is TRBV6-6, the J call TRBJ2-1; TRBD1 aligns across 7 bases. The V and J ends lost 5 bases and 0 bases, in that order; junction bases with no gene match: 4. CDR1 MNHNY and CDR2 SVGAGI come from the germline V gene (reference sequence). This CDR3 is built from 15 residues. CDR3 region: CASSEDRTSYNEQFF. In nucleotides, the CDR3 is TGTGCCAGCAGTGAGGACAGGACCTCCTACAATGAGCAGTTCTTC.

The rearrangement uses TRBV7-6 and TRBJ2-2, with TRBD1 matching over 7 bases. The germline V gene encodes CDR1 SGHVS and CDR2 FNYEAQ. The CDR3 runs to 17 residues. Germline trimming cut 5 bases from V and 0 bases from J; bases unmatched to any gene: 9. Written as DNA, the CDR3 is TGTGCCAGCAGCATCCGATACAGGGGCGCGAACACCGGGGAGCTGTTTTTT. Protein sequence: CASSIRYRGANTGELFF.

In its sample, this clonotype was seen a few times. The CDR3 loop reads CASSPRLKSSYEQYF. The CDR3 DNA reads TGTGCCAGCAGCCCGCGACTGAAAAGCTCCTACGAGCAGTACTTC. The gene calls are TRBV7-9 and TRBJ2-7; the D is unclear. Deletions cut 5 bases from V and 0 bases from J, with 14 bases between. CDR1 is SEHNR and CDR2 is FQNEAQ in the germline V gene (reference sequence). The CDR3 spans 15 residues.

The sample holds many counts of this clonotype. The gene calls are TRBV7-9 and TRBJ2-7; the D is unclear. The length of the CDR3 is 13 residues. V was clipped by 11 bases and J by 3 bases, with 17 bases between them. Germline loops: CDR1 SEHNR, CDR2 FQNEAQ (reference sequence). The CDR3 DNA is TGTGCCCTCCGGAGAACGGATGACTACGAGCAGTACTTC. This encodes CALRRTDDYEQYF.

The CDR3 region is CASTSAGGNEQFF. CDR3 DNA: TGTGCCAGCACCTCTGCAGGGGGAAATGAGCAGTTCTTC. V and J are TRBV7-9 and TRBJ2-1; 7 bases line up with TRBD1. CDR3 length: 13 residues. V lost 7 bases and J lost 7; bases outside the gene matches: 7. Germline V gene sequence: CDR1 SEHNR, CDR2 FQNEAQ (reference sequence).

This clonotype came up many times. The chain recombines TRBV2 with TRBJ2-1; TRBD1 agrees at 8 bases. V was clipped by 3 bases and J by 1 base; unmatched bases: 5. This CDR3 spans 16 amino acids. Germline lookup yields CDR1 SNHLY and CDR2 FYNNEI. CDR3 residues: CASSDYQGASYNEQFF. The DNA for the CDR3 is TGTGCCAGCAGTGATTATCAGGGGGCATCCTACAATGAGCAGTTCTTC.

This clonotype was picked up a small number of times. The rearrangement joins TRBV10-3 to TRBJ2-3; 9 bases agree with TRBD2. V was clipped by 3 bases and J by 5 bases; unmatched bases: 6. CDR1 is ENHRY, CDR2 SYGVKD, per germline. CDR3 length: 15 amino acids. CDR3 residues: CAISEGGGVRDTQYF. The DNA of the CDR3 is TGTGCCATCAGTGAAGGCGGGGGGGTCAGAGATACGCAGTATTTT.

The V gene is TRBV29-1, the J gene TRBJ1-1; D is unresolved. The V gene lost 4 bases and the J gene lost 1 base, with 7 bases spanning the gap. Germline lookup yields CDR1 SQVTM and CDR2 ANQGSEA. The CDR3 is 12 amino acids. CDR3 protein: CSVVTGNTEAFF. The CDR3 DNA sequence: TGCAGCGTTGTAACGGGGAACACTGAAGCTTTCTTT.

Only a few counts were recorded for this clonotype. The V call is TRBV28, the J call TRBJ1-3; D is uncertain. Germline-derived CDR1 and CDR2 are MDHEN and SYDVKM. V gave up 3 bases and J gave up 0 bases, with 12 bases separating them. The CDR3 has 16 residues. CDR3 nucleotides: TGTGCCAGCAGTTTGTTTCAGCCTTACTCTGGAAACACCATATATTTT. Amino acid sequence: CASSLFQPYSGNTIYF.

This chain joins TRBV20-1 and TRBJ2-5; 7 bases map to TRBD2. Germline CDR1 and CDR2: DFQATT and SNEGSKA (reference sequence). The CDR3 covers 14 residues. After removal of 7 bases from V and 3 bases from J, the junction contained 11 bases not matched to a gene. The CDR3 here is CSVIVQRGEETQYF. In nucleotides, the CDR3 is TGCAGTGTTATCGTACAGCGGGGCGAAGAGACCCAGTACTTC.

In its sample, this clonotype was seen a few times. The chain carries TRBV27 and TRBJ2-2; perhaps TRBD2 as D (5 bases). V lost 3 bases, J lost 8 bases, and 16 bases lay in between. The CDR3 extends over 15 amino acids. Germline lookup yields CDR1 MNHEY and CDR2 SMNVEV (reference sequence). CDR3 nucleotides: TGTGCCAGCAGTTTCATCATGAATTCGGGGGGGGAGCTGTTTTTT. Its protein is CASSFIMNSGGELFF.

This clonotype appeared a single time. This chain links TRBV14 with TRBJ1-1, with D tentatively TRBD1 (5 bases). V dropped 2 bases and J dropped 5 bases, with 15 bases sitting between them. Germline lookup yields CDR1 SGHDN and CDR2 FVKESK. The length of the CDR3 is 15 residues. The CDR3 here is CASSQWDGEETEAFF. The CDR3 bases are TGTGCCAGCAGCCAATGGGACGGGGAGGAGACTGAAGCTTTCTTT.

The rearrangement joins TRBV20-1 to TRBJ2-7; 9 bases match TRBD1. V dropped 2 bases and J dropped 3; count of bases not matched to a gene: 5. Germline CDR1 reads DFQATT; CDR2 reads SNEGSKA (reference sequence). There are 14 residues in the CDR3. The CDR3 DNA reads TGCAGTGCTAGACCGGGACAGGGCATCTACGAGCAGTACTTC. Its protein is CSARPGQGIYEQYF.

This clonotype appeared a few times. The chain recombines TRBV27 with TRBJ1-2; D possibly corresponds to TRBD1 (5 bases). The V gene's germline CDR1 is MNHEY and CDR2 SMNVEV (reference sequence). V was shortened by 4 bases and J by 0 bases, with 15 bases between the two germline ends. The CDR3 has 16 residues. In DNA form, the CDR3 reads TGTGCCAGCAGTTGGGGGGGTGACAGAGCTAACTATGGCTACACCTTC. Its protein product is CASSWGGDRANYGYTF.

The chain has TRBV27 and TRBJ1-1; no clear D. The V gene's germline CDR1 is MNHEY and CDR2 SMNVEV (reference sequence). V shed 5 bases and J shed 2 bases, with 18 bases lying between them. The CDR3 spans 16 residues. Here the CDR3 reads CASSLTLGRVNTEAFF. The CDR3 DNA is TGTGCCAGCAGTCTGACCCTCGGCAGAGTTAACACTGAAGCTTTCTTT.

The chain carries TRBV6-2 or TRBV6-3 and TRBJ1-2; D remains unclear. Trimming pared 0 bases from V and 0 bases from J, leaving 8 bases between. CDR1 and CDR2 from the germline V gene are MNHEY and SVGEGT. CDR3 length: 15 residues. For the CDR3, the DNA is TGTGCCAGCAGTTACTCGACTACTTCTAACTATGGCTACACCTTC. Its protein is CASSYSTTSNYGYTF.

This clonotype was seen only a few times. V usage is TRBV12-3 or TRBV12-4 and J usage is TRBJ1-6, with D perhaps matching TRBD1 (6 bases). Deletions cut 3 bases from V and 11 bases from J, with 17 bases between. The CDR3 extends over 15 amino acids. CDR3: CASSLARPGGPPLHF. In DNA, the CDR3 is TGTGCCAGCAGTTTGGCTCGCCCGGGGGGCCCACCCCTCCACTTT.

For this clonotype: This may be a read error, as it is one base from a much larger clone. The CDR3 sequence: CASSRSASGQETQYF. The CDR3 DNA sequence: TGTGCCAGCAGCCGATCGGCTAGCGGACAAGAGACCCAGTACTTC. The rearrangement joins TRBV7-9 to TRBJ2-5, with TRBD2 matching over 7 bases. The J segment lost 2 bases and the V segment lost 5 bases, leaving 8 bases of the junction unmatched. The CDR3 extends over 15 amino acids. Germline assignment: CDR1 SEHNR and CDR2 FQNEAQ (reference sequence).

This sequence joins TRBV7-9 and TRBJ2-3; 10 nucleotides agree with TRBD1. With V trimmed by 4 bases and J by 6 bases, 10 bases remained unmatched. CDR1 and CDR2 from the germline V gene are SEHNR and FQNEAQ (reference sequence). This CDR3 comprises 16 residues. CDR3 nucleotides: TGTGCCAGCAGCTCAGCGGGACAGGGGCAAGGGGATACGCAGTATTTT. It codes for CASSSAGQGQGDTQYF. Full variable domain (outside the CDR3, taken from reference TRBV7-9 and TRBJ2-3): DTGVSQNPRHKITKRGQNVTFRCDPISEHNRLYWYRQTLGQGPEFLTYFQNEAQLEKSRLLSDRFSAERPKGSFSTLEIQRTEQGDSAMYLCASSSAGQGQGDTQYFGPGTRLTVL.

The chain has TRBV7-6 and TRBJ2-3, with 11 bases aligning to TRBD2. CDR1 SGHVS and CDR2 FNYEAQ come from the germline V gene. The V and J ends lost 3 bases and 2 bases, in that order; junction bases with no gene match: 7. The CDR3 runs 17 residues. In DNA, the CDR3 is TGTGCCAGCAGCTTCGCATGGGGACTAGCGGACACAGATACGCAGTATTTT. Protein: CASSFAWGLADTDTQYF.

In this sample, this clonotype turned up a few times. The V gene is TRBV6-5, the J gene TRBJ2-5; TRBD1 or TRBD2 may be the D gene (6 bases each). The CDR3 is made up of 16 amino acids. V lost 1 base and J 4 bases, leaving 16 bases between the germline ends. Germline V CDR1 and CDR2: MNHEY, SVGAGI. The CDR3 DNA reads TGTGCCAGCAGTTACTTTTCGGGGGCCGTCGGAGAGACCCAGTACTTC. Protein sequence: CASSYFSGAVGETQYF.